Detailed here is one TCR beta chain. Its antigen is not known. The sample is drawn from a study of T cell responses to AZD1222 COVID-19 vaccine. This CDR3 is 14 amino acids long. Germline CDR1 and CDR2: SGHRS and YFSETQ. Trimming took 1 base from V and 7 from J; bases not matched to a gene: 7. Data came from immunoSEQ multiplex PCR; TCRdb stores just in-frame clones and leaves some out. The sample shows about 130,000 clones, roughly nine tenths of them seen only once. Study results and limitations: In a largely white British group with more females than males, clonal diversity was possibly underestimated. Only a handful of AZD1222 recipients, more than 5 in all, had baseline seropositivity. The CD4 TCRs associated with vaccination extended across spike and predominated at 160-218 and 743-854. Targeting of unmutated variant regions was reportedly seen in nearly half of spike-specific TCRs.

The clonotype originates from an adult in good health. This rearrangement joins TRBV5-1 to TRBJ2-7; 8 nucleotides line up with TRBD1. The specimen comprised peripheral blood, sampled on day 0 of AZD1222 vaccination. The CDR3 spells CASSLIQGGREQYF. As DNA, the CDR3 is TGCGCCAGCAGCTTGATACAGGGGGGTAGGGAGCAGTACTTC.